This TCR beta chain appears in the sequencing data of a study of human T cells and chemical hapten exposure. The V and J ends lost 6 bases and 6 bases respectively, with 20 bases between them. The CDR3 spans 15 residues. Germline CDR1 is MNHEY and CDR2 is SMNVEV (reference sequence). One entry per CDR3 protein, called by TCRdb with MiXCR from the RACE reads. The repertoire holds roughly 380,000 distinct CDR3 sequences, with approximately 5.1% as singletons. Time point defined: pre-sensitization, week 0. Documented treatment: therapeutic diphenylcyclopropenone sensitization with weekly scalp DPC. This clonotype has a handful of counts.

The sample in question was whole blood, obtained in connection with sensitization to the hapten diphenylcyclopropenone (DPC). The V call is TRBV27, the J call TRBJ1-1; D is unclear. The TCR originated in a woman aged 50 to 65 with alopecia areata. Some clones in this sample may be carry-over from other donors' samples. Here the CDR3 DNA reads TGTGCCAGCAGGGAGGGATCCGACATATGGGCTGAAGCTTTCTTT. This codes for CASREGSDIWAEAFF.